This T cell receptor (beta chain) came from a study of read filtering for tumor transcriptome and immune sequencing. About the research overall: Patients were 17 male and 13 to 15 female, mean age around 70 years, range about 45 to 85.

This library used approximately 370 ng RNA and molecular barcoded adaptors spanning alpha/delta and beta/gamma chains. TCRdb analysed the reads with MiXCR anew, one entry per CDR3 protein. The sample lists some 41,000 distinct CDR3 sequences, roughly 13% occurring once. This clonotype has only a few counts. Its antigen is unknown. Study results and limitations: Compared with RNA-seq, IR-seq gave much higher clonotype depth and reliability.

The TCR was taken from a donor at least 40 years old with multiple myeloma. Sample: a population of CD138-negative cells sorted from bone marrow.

Here the CDR3 reads CASSLEGTPANGYTF. In DNA form, the CDR3 reads TGTGCCAGCAGCTTGGAAGGGACACCAGCAAATGGCTACACCTTC. The chain uses TRBV5-8 and TRBJ1-2; D is perhaps TRBD1 (6 bases). CDR1 is SGHTS, CDR2 YDEGEE, per germline. CDR3 size: 15 residues. The V and J ends lost 0 bases and 6 bases respectively, with 15 bases between them.